The clone carrying this T cell receptor (beta chain) was seen a few times. What it binds is not known. The data were obtained in a study of blood T cells in healthy people across ages. Sample-barcoded 5' priming and a J-beta primer mix drove a second PCR of roughly 7 to 11 cycles. TCRdb fed the 5' RACE reads into MiXCR, producing one record per CDR3 protein. The sample holds almost 300,000 distinct CDR3 sequences; roughly 29% are singletons and the top ten take 29%. This CDR3 spans 12 amino acids. Germline trimming cut 7 bases from V and 4 bases from J; bases unmatched to any gene: 3. General study results and limits: Bulk PBMC profiling left naive and antigen-experienced comparisons inconclusive.

The sequenced sample was blood. The receptor was derived from a woman aged 70 to 79 in good health. The rearrangement links TRBV12-3 or TRBV12-4 to TRBJ2-7; 8 bases fit TRBD1. CDR3 DNA: TGTGCCAGCACCAGGGGGCAGTACGAGCAGTACTTC. This gives the protein CASTRGQYEQYF.